Described below is a single TCR beta chain sequence and its context. What it recognizes is unknown. V shed 5 bases and J 2 bases; nucleotides not matched to a gene: 7. The CDR3 spans 15 residues. The germline CDR1 and CDR2 sequences are SGHRS and YFSETQ. These data are taken from a study of cytomegalovirus exposure and HLA in healthy donors. In the PCR, 60 Vbeta and 13 Jbeta primers were used. Authors' methods: A follow-up analysis tallied about 88 million unique TCR beta chains, approximately 10 million shared. Measured with immunoSEQ multiplex PCR; TCRdb has only the in-frame clones, and not every one. V, J and clone size were drawn from that table, and D and trimming were deduced from the DNA. The data hold some 98,000 clones, with roughly 70% observed a single time. Study observations and caveats: Listed as cytomegalovirus-associated were 150 to 200 TCR beta chains. Rates of TCR association differed by HLA locus in a later analysis, with DRB1 highest and HLA-C lowest. The authors judged a highly shared variant cluster likely a sequencing artifact.

Sample: PBMCs. This rearrangement joins TRBV5-1 to TRBJ1-5; 7 nucleotides align to TRBD1. The sequence was collected from a man aged 45-60 years in good health and CMV-seronegative. The CDR3 here is CASRQTGSGNQPQHF. The CDR3 DNA follows: TGCGCCAGCAGGCAGACAGGGTCGGGCAATCAGCCCCAGCATTTT.